The 24 T cell receptor beta chains presented below share a single source sample, sequenced in a study of PD-1 blockade in mismatch repair-deficient tumors. The protocol was immunoSEQ multiplex PCR, while the TCRdb copy is restricted to in-frame clones and leaves out a portion. This table holds approximately 79,000 clones, roughly 80% found once. Specimen: peripheral blood, collected 44 weeks after starting pembrolizumab. The receptors derive from an adult with mismatch repair-deficient cancer.

This rearrangement joins TRBV4-1 to TRBJ1-5; TRBD1 agrees at 7 bases. CDR1 is MGHRA and CDR2 is YSYEKL in the germline V gene. The CDR3 runs 15 residues. V lost 5 bases, J lost 0 bases, and 4 bases stayed unmatched. Here the CDR3 DNA reads TGCGCCAGCAGCACGACAGGGTTTAGCAATCAGCCCCAGCATTTT. As protein: CASSTTGFSNQPQHF.

This clone was observed at least ten times. The rearrangement uses TRBV19 and TRBJ2-1; 10 bases agree with TRBD2. V was clipped by 4 bases and J by 5 bases; unmatched bases: 8. The germline V gene encodes CDR1 LNHDA and CDR2 SQIVND (reference sequence). The CDR3 extends over 16 amino acids. This CDR3 reads CASSTASGRGNNEQFF. The CDR3, as DNA: TGTGCCAGTAGTACGGCTAGCGGGAGAGGGAACAATGAGCAGTTCTTC.

The chain carries TRBV15 and TRBJ1-5; weak D call: TRBD1 (5 bases). The CDR3 is 13 residues long. The germline gives CDR1 LNHNV, CDR2 YYDKDF (reference sequence). V dropped 5 bases and J dropped 6 bases, with 11 bases sitting between them. CDR3 bases: TGTGCCACCAGCGGGGGAGCAATTCAGCCCCAGCATTTT. It yields the protein CATSGGAIQPQHF.

The chain combines TRBV4-3 with TRBJ2-1; no definite D call. The CDR3 runs 15 residues. The germline V gene encodes CDR1 LGHNA and CDR2 YSLEER. Trimming took 4 bases from V and 6 from J, leaving 16 bases between them. The CDR3 DNA is TGCGCCAGCAGCCCTTCTCTCTTAAGAAGCAATGAGCAGTTCTTC. This codes for CASSPSLLRSNEQFF.

This sequence joins TRBV28 and TRBJ1-5, with D unresolved. The CDR3 is made up of 14 amino acids. CDR1 is MDHEN, CDR2 SYDVKM, per germline. Trimming removed 6 bases at V and 1 base at J, with 10 bases between. CDR3: CASRRGGSNQPQHF. CDR3 nucleotides: TGTGCCAGCAGGCGCGGTGGGAGCAATCAGCCCCAGCATTTT.

The chain recombines TRBV7-2 with TRBJ1-2; 9 bases are shared with TRBD1. V was clipped by 2 bases and J by 6 bases; unmatched bases: 1. Germline assignment: CDR1 SGHTA and CDR2 FQGNSA. The CDR3 extends over 13 amino acids. CDR3 bases: TGTGCCAGCAGCTTAAGACAGGGGGATGGCTACACCTTC. It specifies CASSLRQGDGYTF.

The rearrangement joins TRBV4-1 to TRBJ1-2; D perhaps matches TRBD1 (5 bases). The germline gives CDR1 MGHRA, CDR2 YSYEKL. V was trimmed by 4 bases and J by 2 bases, leaving 14 bases between them. The CDR3 has 15 residues. The CDR3 sequence is CASSLQQASNYGYTF. The CDR3 DNA reads TGCGCCAGCAGCCTACAACAGGCGTCCAACTATGGCTACACCTTC.

The V and J genes are TRBV29-1 and TRBJ1-2; D unclear. V lost 0 bases and J 4 bases, leaving 12 bases between the germline ends. From germline, CDR1 is SQVTM and CDR2 ANQGSEA. The CDR3 runs 14 residues. CDR3 in DNA: TGCAGCGTTGAAGATCCTTCAGGAAGCTATGGCTACACCTTC. Translated: CSVEDPSGSYGYTF. The variable domain in full, completed from reference TRBV29-1 and TRBJ1-2, reads SAVISQKPSRDICQRGTSLTIQCQVDSQVTMMFWYRQQPGQSLTLIATANQGSEATYESGFVIDKFPISRPNLTFSTLTVSNMSPEDSSIYLCSVEDPSGSYGYTFGSGTRLTVV.

V usage is TRBV29-1 and J usage is TRBJ1-1; maybe TRBD1 (5 bases). Trimming removed 7 bases from V and 0 bases from J, with 12 bases in between. CDR1 is SQVTM and CDR2 is ANQGSEA in the germline V gene. This CDR3 is built from 13 residues. The CDR3 spells CSASGTVNTEAFF. CDR3 sequence (DNA): TGCAGCGCGTCCGGGACGGTGAACACTGAAGCTTTCTTT.

This chain joins TRBV6-6 and TRBJ2-1; the D gene is possibly TRBD2 (5 bases). V lost 4 bases and J 2 bases, leaving 12 bases between the germline ends. The CDR3 extends over 15 amino acids. Germline loops: CDR1 MNHNY, CDR2 SVGAGI (reference sequence). The CDR3 nucleotides read TGTGCCAGCAGTTTCATCCTAGCTACCTACAATGAGCAGTTCTTC. This translates into CASSFILATYNEQFF.

The chain employs TRBV4-3 and TRBJ1-1; 8 bases are shared with TRBD1. Germline trimming cut 3 bases from V and 7 bases from J; bases unmatched to any gene: 7. This CDR3 comprises 14 residues. CDR1 is LGHNA, CDR2 YSLEER, per germline. This chain's CDR3 is CASSQRTGTGEAFF. CDR3 coding DNA: TGCGCCAGCAGCCAGAGGACAGGGACGGGTGAAGCTTTCTTT.

The V and J genes are TRBV18 and TRBJ2-1; no firm D call. From germline, CDR1 is KGHSH and CDR2 LQKENI. V was cut by 3 bases and J by 3 bases, with 21 bases left in between. This CDR3 spans 18 amino acids. CDR3 amino acids: CASSPMFPQATNYNEQFF. The CDR3 nucleotides read TGTGCCAGCTCACCTATGTTCCCTCAGGCCACAAACTACAATGAGCAGTTCTTC.

This clone was detected only a few times. The chain employs TRBV4-2 and TRBJ1-2; D gene unclear. The CDR3 spans 15 residues. V gave up 1 base and J gave up 4 bases, with 13 bases separating them. Germline V gives CDR1 LGHNA, CDR2 YNFKEQ. DNA for the CDR3: TGTGCCAGCAGCCAAGGCGGATCCTTGCTCTATGGCTACACCTTC. Protein sequence: CASSQGGSLLYGYTF.

The chain couples TRBV4-3 to TRBJ2-3; 7 bases are a match to TRBD2. V was clipped by 1 base and J by 6 bases; unmatched bases: 4. This CDR3 has 14 residues. Per germline, CDR1 LGHNA and CDR2 YSLEER. The CDR3 DNA is TGCGCCAGCAGCCAAGGACTAGCATCGGATACGCAGTATTTT. Its translation is CASSQGLASDTQYF.

The chain employs TRBV7-3 and TRBJ1-1; TRBD1 might be the D (6 bases). The CDR3 extends over 13 amino acids. The V end lost 1 base, the J end lost 4 bases, and 7 bases lay between the germline ends. Germline loops: CDR1 SGHTA, CDR2 FQGTGA. The CDR3 bases are TGTGCCAGCAGCTTAATGGACAGCACTGAAGCTTTCTTT. Its translation: CASSLMDSTEAFF.

This clone was seen only once. The chain carries TRBV2 and TRBJ2-3; tentatively, D is TRBD1 (5 bases). The germline gives CDR1 SNHLY, CDR2 FYNNEI. The CDR3 contains 14 residues. The germline V and J ends were trimmed by 7 bases and 3 bases, with 14 bases remaining between them. The CDR3 DNA is TGTGCCAGCAACAAGGACATGGGGACAGATACGCAGTATTTT. Residues: CASNKDMGTDTQYF.

As DNA, the CDR3 is TGTGCCAGCAGCCAAGTATCGGGAGCAGGGGAGACCCAGTACTTC. Translated: CASSQVSGAGETQYF. This chain links TRBV7-9 with TRBJ2-5, with D possibly matching TRBD2 (6 bases). Trimming removed 5 bases at V and 5 bases at J, with 18 bases between. The CDR3 covers 15 residues. The V gene's germline CDR1 is SEHNR and CDR2 FQNEAQ (reference sequence).

This chain uses TRBV18 with TRBJ2-1; 9 bases line up with TRBD1. V lost 3 bases and J lost 5; bases outside the gene matches: 5. The germline V gene has CDR1 KGHSH and CDR2 LQKENI. The CDR3 loop spans 15 amino acids. CDR3 bases: TGTGCCAGCTCACCGGGACAGGGACCCCACAATGAGCAGTTCTTC. Its protein product is CASSPGQGPHNEQFF. Full variable domain (rest looked up from reference TRBV18 and TRBJ2-1): NAGVMQNPRHLVRRRGQEARLRCSPMKGHSHVYWYRQLPEEGLKFMVYLQKENIIDESGMPKERFSAEFPKEGPSILRIQQVVRGDSAAYFCASSPGQGPHNEQFFGPGTRLTVL.

This clone appeared once. J is TRBJ2-1 and V is TRBV5-1; D is uncertain. Germline CDR1 reads SGHRS; CDR2 reads YFSETQ. V gave up 0 bases and J gave up 9 bases, with 4 bases separating them. The CDR3 is made up of 11 amino acids. For the CDR3, the DNA is TGCGCCAGCAGCTTGGTGGGTGAGCAGTTCTTC. The encoded protein is CASSLVGEQFF.

The rearrangement links TRBV6-5 to TRBJ1-2, with D possibly being TRBD1 (5 bases). The CDR3 loop spans 14 amino acids. Trimming stripped 7 bases from V and 4 bases from J, with 16 bases between. Germline CDR1 is MNHEY and CDR2 is SVGAGI. CDR3: CASNPGGGIYGYTF. The CDR3 coding sequence is TGTGCCAGCAACCCCGGGGGGGGAATCTATGGCTACACCTTC.

This chain uses TRBV5-4 with TRBJ1-3; D is perhaps TRBD1 (6 bases). The CDR3 has 15 residues. V shed 4 bases and J shed 2 bases, with 13 bases lying between them. CDR1 is SGHNT and CDR2 is YYREEE in the germline V gene (reference sequence). The chain's CDR3 is CASSEQGEAGNTIYF. The CDR3 DNA follows: TGTGCCAGCAGCGAACAGGGAGAGGCTGGAAACACCATATATTTT.

This sequence joins TRBV27 and TRBJ2-6, with 7 positions matching TRBD2. The length of the CDR3 is 16 residues. Germline V CDR1 and CDR2: MNHEY, SMNVEV (reference sequence). The trim removed 6 bases at V and 4 bases at J, leaving 9 bases unmatched. For the CDR3, the DNA is TGTGCCAGCAGGAAGAAGCGGGATTACGGGGCCAACGTCCTGACTTTC. Translating gives CASRKKRDYGANVLTF.

V usage is TRBV10-3 and J usage is TRBJ2-7, with TRBD1 matching over 9 bases. Germline V lookup: CDR1 ENHRY, CDR2 SYGVKD. V trimming: 4 bases; J trimming: 0 bases; junction bases outside the gene matches: 7. The CDR3 extends over 16 amino acids. In nucleotides, the CDR3 is TGTGCCATCAGTGTCCCAGGACAGGGGAGCTCCTACGAGCAGTACTTC. Protein sequence: CAISVPGQGSSYEQYF.

This chain uses TRBV5-1 with TRBJ2-1; 8 nucleotides match TRBD1. In germline, CDR1 is SGHRS, CDR2 YFSETQ. With V trimmed by 4 bases and J by 6 bases, 9 bases remained unmatched. This CDR3 is 15 amino acids long. CDR3 in amino acids: CASSTTGGSFNEQFF. The CDR3 DNA sequence: TGCGCCAGCAGCACCACAGGGGGTAGCTTCAATGAGCAGTTCTTC.